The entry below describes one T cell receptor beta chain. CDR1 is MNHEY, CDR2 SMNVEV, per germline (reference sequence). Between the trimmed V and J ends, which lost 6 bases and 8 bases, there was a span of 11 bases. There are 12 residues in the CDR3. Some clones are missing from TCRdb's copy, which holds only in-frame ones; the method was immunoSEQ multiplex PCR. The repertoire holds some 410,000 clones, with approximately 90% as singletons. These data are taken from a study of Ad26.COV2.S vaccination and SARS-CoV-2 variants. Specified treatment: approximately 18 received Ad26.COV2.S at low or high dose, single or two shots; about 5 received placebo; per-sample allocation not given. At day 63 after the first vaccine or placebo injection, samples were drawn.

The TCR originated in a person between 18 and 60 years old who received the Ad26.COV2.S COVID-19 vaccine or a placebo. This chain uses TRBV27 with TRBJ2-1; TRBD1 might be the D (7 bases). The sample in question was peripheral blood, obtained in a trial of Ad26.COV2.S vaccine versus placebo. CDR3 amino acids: CASREGAYEQFF. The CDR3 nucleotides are TGTGCCAGCAGGGAGGGGGCCTATGAGCAGTTCTTC.